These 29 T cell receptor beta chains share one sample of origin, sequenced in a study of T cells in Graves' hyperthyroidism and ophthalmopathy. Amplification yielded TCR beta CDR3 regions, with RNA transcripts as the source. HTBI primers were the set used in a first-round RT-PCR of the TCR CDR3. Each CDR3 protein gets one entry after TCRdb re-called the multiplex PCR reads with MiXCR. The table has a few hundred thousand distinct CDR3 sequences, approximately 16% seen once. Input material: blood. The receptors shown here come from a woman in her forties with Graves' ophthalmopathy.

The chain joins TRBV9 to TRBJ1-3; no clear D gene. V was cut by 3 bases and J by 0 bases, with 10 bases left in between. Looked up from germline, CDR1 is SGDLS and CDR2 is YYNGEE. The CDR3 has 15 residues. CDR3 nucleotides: TGTGCCAGCAGCGCGGAAGCAACCTCTGGAAACACCATATATTTT. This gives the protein CASSAEATSGNTIYF.

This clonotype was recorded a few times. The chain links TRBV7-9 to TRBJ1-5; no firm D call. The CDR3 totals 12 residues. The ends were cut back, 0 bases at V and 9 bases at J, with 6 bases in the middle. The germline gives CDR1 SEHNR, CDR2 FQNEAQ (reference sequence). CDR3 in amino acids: CASSLAYGPQHF. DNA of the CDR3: TGTGCCAGCAGCTTAGCGTACGGGCCCCAGCATTTT. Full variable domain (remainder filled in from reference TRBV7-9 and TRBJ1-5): DTGVSQNPRHKITKRGQNVTFRCDPISEHNRLYWYRQTLGQGPEFLTYFQNEAQLEKSRLLSDRFSAERPKGSFSTLEIQRTEQGDSAMYLCASSLAYGPQHFGDGTRLSIL.

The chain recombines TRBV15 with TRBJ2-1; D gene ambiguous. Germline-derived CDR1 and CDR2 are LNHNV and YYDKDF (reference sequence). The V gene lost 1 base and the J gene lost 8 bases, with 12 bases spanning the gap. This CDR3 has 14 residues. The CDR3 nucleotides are TGTGCCACCAGCAGAGGGGTTGTGAGTGATGAGCAGTTCTTC. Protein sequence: CATSRGVVSDEQFF.

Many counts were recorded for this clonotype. CDR3 coding DNA: TGTGCCAGCAGCTTCGGACTAGCGGCCCCCTATTACGAGCAGTACTTC. It specifies CASSFGLAAPYYEQYF. The chain recombines TRBV11-2 with TRBJ2-7; 10 bases are a match to TRBD2. Trimming took 3 bases from V and 4 from J; bases not matched to a gene: 9. This CDR3 is 16 amino acids long. The germline CDR1 and CDR2 sequences are SGHAT and FQNNGV.

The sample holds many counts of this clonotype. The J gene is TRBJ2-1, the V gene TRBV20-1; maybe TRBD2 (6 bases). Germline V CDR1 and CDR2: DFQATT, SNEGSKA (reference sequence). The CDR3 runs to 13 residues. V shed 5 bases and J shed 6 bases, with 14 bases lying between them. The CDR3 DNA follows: TGCAGTGCTTTCCGGGTCGGGGGCAATGAGCAGTTCTTC. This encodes CSAFRVGGNEQFF.

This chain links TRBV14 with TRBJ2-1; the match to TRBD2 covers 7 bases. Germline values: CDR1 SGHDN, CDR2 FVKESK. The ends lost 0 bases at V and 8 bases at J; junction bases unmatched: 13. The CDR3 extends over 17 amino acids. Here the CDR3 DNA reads TGTGCCAGCAGCCAAGATTTGGGGAGGGGTTCTGGGTATGAGCAGTTCTTC. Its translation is CASSQDLGRGSGYEQFF.

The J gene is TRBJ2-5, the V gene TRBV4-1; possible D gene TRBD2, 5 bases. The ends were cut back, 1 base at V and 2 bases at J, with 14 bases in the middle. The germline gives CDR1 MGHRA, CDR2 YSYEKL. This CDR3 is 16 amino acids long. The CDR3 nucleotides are TGCGCCAGCAGCCAAGGCGTGGCCAGCGGACAAGAGACCCAGTACTTC. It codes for CASSQGVASGQETQYF.

CDR3 DNA: TGTGCCAGCAGTTACGAATATGGACAGCCCCAGCATTTT. It translates to CASSYEYGQPQHF. V gene TRBV6-5 combines with J gene TRBJ1-5; D is unclear. This CDR3 has 13 residues. The V end lost 2 bases, the J end lost 7 bases, and 9 bases lay between the germline ends. Germline loops: CDR1 MNHEY, CDR2 SVGAGI.

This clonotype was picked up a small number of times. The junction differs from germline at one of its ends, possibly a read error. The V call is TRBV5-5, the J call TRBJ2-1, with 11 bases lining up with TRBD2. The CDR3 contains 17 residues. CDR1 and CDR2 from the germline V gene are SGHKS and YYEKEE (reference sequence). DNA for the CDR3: TGTGCCAGCGGCTTGGCCGGTAGCGGGAGGGCCTCTAATGAGCAGTTCTTC. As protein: CASGLAGSGRASNEQFF.

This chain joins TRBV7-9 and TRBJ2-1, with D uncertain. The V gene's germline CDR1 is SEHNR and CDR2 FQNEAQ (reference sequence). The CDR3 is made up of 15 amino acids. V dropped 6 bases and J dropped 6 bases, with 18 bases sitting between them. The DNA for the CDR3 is TGTGCCAGCAGTTCACCGGGCGTAGGACGCAATGAGCAGTTCTTC. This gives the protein CASSSPGVGRNEQFF.

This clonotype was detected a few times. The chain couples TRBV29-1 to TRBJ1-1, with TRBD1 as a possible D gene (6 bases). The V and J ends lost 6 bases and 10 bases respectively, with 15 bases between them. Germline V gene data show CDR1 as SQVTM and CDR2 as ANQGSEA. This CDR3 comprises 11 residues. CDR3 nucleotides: TGCAGCGTGGACTCGGGGGCCCGAGCTTTCTTT. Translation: CSVDSGARAFF.

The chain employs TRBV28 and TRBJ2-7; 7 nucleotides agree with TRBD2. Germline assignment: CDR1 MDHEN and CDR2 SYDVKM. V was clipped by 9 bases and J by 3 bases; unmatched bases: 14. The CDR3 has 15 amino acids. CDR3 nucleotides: TGTGCCAGTGACTCCCAGGCTAGCGGAATCTACGAGCAGTACTTC. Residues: CASDSQASGIYEQYF.

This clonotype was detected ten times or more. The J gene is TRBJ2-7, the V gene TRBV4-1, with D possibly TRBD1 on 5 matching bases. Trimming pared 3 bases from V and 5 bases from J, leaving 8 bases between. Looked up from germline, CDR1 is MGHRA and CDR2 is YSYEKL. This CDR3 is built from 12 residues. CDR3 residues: CASSQGRDEQYF. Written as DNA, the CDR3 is TGCGCCAGCAGCCAGGGCAGGGACGAGCAGTACTTC.

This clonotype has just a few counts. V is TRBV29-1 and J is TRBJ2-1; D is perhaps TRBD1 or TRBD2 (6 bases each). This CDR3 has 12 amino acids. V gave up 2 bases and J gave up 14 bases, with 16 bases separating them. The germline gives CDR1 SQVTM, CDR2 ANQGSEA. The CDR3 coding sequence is TGCAGCGTTGAAAAACTAGGGGGGCCAAAGTTCTTC. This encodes CSVEKLGGPKFF.

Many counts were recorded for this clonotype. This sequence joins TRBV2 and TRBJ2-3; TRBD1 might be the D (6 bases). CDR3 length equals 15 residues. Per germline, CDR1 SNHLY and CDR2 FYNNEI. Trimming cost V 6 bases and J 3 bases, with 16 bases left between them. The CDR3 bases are TGTGCCAGCAGCCCCTCCCCCCAGGGGACAGATACGCAGTATTTT. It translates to CASSPSPQGTDTQYF.

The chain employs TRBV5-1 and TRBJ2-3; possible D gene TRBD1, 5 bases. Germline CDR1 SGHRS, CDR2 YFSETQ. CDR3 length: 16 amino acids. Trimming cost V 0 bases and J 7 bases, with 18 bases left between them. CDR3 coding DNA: TGCGCCAGCAGCTTGGCGCGGCAGGGTGATGGATATACGCAGTATTTT. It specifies CASSLARQGDGYTQYF.

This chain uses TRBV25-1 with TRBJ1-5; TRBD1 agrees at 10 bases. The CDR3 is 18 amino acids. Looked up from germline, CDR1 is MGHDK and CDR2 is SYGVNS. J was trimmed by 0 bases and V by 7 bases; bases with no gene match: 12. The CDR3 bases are TGTGCCAGCAATCCAAGGACAGGGGGATTCCATAGCAATCAGCCCCAGCATTTT. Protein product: CASNPRTGGFHSNQPQHF.

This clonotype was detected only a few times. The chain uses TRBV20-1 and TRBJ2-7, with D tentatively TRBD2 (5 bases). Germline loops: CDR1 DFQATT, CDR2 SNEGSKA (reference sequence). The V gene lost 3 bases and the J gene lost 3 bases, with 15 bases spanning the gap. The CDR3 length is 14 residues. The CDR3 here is CSASQPRGFYEQYF. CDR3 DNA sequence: TGCAGTGCTAGTCAACCCAGAGGGTTCTACGAGCAGTACTTC.

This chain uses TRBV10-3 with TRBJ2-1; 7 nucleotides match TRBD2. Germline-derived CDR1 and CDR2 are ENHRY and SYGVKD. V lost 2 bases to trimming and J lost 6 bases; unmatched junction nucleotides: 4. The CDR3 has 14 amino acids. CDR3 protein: CAISEREVSNEQFF. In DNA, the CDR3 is TGTGCCATCAGTGAGCGGGAGGTCTCCAATGAGCAGTTCTTC.

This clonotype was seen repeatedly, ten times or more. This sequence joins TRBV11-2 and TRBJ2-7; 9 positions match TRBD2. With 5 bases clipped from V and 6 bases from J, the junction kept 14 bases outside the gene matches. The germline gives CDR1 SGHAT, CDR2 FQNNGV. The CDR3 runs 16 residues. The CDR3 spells CASSLLPIAGASEQYF. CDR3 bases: TGTGCCAGCAGCCTACTCCCCATAGCGGGAGCGAGCGAGCAGTACTTC.

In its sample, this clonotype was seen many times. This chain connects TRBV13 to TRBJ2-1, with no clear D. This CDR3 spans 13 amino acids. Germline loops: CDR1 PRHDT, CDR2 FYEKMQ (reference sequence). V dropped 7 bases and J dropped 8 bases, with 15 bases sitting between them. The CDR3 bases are TGTGCCAGCACTCAGGCTTGGGGTGATGAGCAGTTCTTC. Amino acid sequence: CASTQAWGDEQFF.

CDR3 loop: CSARGAGVAASTDTQYF. The CDR3 region has the DNA TGCAGTGCTAGAGGAGCGGGAGTAGCGGCTAGCACAGATACGCAGTATTTT. This sequence joins TRBV20-1 and TRBJ2-3, with 8 bases identical to TRBD2. The CDR3 loop spans 17 amino acids. The ends lost 1 base at V and 0 bases at J; junction bases unmatched: 9. The germline CDR1 and CDR2 sequences are DFQATT and SNEGSKA (reference sequence).

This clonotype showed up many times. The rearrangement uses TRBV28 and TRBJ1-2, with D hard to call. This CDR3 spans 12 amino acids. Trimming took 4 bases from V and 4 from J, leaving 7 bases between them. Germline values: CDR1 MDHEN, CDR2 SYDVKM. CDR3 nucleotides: TGTGCCAGCAGTTCGAGCCTCTATGGCTACACCTTC. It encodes CASSSSLYGYTF.

CDR3 DNA: TGTGCCAGCAGCTTAGACCACATGATCTCTGGAAACACCATATATTTT. Its protein product is CASSLDHMISGNTIYF. The chain employs TRBV7-9 and TRBJ1-3, with no clear D. The length of the CDR3 is 16 residues. V lost 1 base, J lost 0 bases, and 10 bases lay in between. Per the germline V gene, CDR1 is SEHNR and CDR2 is FQNEAQ (reference sequence).

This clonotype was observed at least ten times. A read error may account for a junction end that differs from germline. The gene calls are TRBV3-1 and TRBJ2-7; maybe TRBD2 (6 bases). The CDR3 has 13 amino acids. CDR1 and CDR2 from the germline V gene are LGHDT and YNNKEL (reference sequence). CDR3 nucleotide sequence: TGTGCCGGCAGCCGGAGCGGGTCCTACGAGCAGTACTTC. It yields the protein CAGSRSGSYEQYF.

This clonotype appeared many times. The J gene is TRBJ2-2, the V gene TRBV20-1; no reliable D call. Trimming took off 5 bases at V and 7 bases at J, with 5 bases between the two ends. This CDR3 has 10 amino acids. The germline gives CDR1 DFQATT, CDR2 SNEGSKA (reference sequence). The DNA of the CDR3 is TGCAGTGCTGCCGACGGGGAGCTGTTTTTT. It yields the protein CSAADGELFF.

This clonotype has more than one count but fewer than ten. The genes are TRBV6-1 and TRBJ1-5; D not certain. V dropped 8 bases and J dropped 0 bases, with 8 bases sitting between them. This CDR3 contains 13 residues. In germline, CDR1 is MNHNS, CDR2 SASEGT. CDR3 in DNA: TGTGCCAGCGCAACCTATAGCAATCAGCCCCAGCATTTT. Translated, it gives CASATYSNQPQHF.

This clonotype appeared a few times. CDR3 nucleotide sequence: TGCGCCAGCAGCCCCTCCGGGACAGACTACGAGCAGTACTTC. It encodes CASSPSGTDYEQYF. The chain is built from TRBV4-1 and TRBJ2-7, with 7 bases fitting TRBD1. V lost 4 bases, J lost 3 bases, and 6 bases stayed unmatched. CDR1 and CDR2 (germline): MGHRA, YSYEKL. This CDR3 contains 14 residues.

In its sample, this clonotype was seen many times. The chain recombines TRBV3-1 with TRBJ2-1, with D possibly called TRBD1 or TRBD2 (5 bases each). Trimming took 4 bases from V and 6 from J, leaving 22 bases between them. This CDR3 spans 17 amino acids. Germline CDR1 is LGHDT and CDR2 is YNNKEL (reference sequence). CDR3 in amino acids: CASSPGPSNSPTNEQFF. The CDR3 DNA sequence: TGTGCCAGCAGCCCGGGACCATCAAACTCGCCCACCAATGAGCAGTTCTTC.